Listed here is a single T cell receptor (beta chain). The antigen is undetermined. This sample is drawn from a study of T cells in localized non-small cell lung cancer. General study findings and limits: Because only a single region of the tumor was sequenced, heterogeneity remains possible. Adjacent lung tissue had a median around 50 of the top 100 clones found in the tumor. The greatest T cell clonality was found in uninvolved adjacent lung (higher than in tumor).

Produced via immunoSEQ multiplex PCR; TCRdb's table is partial and in-frame only. The sample carries 40,000 to 65,000 clones, over 70% recorded once. The TCR sequence derives from a man between 35 and 75 years old with stage III lung adenocarcinoma. The sequencing here drew on peripheral blood mononuclear cells, taken before any cancer treatment.

CDR3 nucleotides: TGTGCCAGCAGTTGGGGGGAGTCCTACGAGCAGTACTTC. Protein: CASSWGESYEQYF. The chain employs TRBV27 and TRBJ2-7; D perhaps matches TRBD2 (6 bases). The CDR3 loop spans 13 amino acids. CDR1 and CDR2 from the germline V gene are MNHEY and SMNVEV (reference sequence). The V end lost 4 bases, the J end lost 1 base, and 8 bases lay between the germline ends.